Each of the 23 T cell receptor beta chains below was sequenced from the same sample in a study of cytomegalovirus exposure and HLA in healthy donors. Vbeta (60) and Jbeta (13) primers were used in the PCR. Assay: immunoSEQ multiplex PCR; the TCRdb copy retains only in-frame clones and omits some. The table lists about 150,000 clones, around 79% of them singletons. The sequencing input was PBMCs. All receptors derive from a woman in her thirties or forties in good health and CMV-seronegative.

This clone was counted between two and nine times. The chain uses TRBV9 and TRBJ1-2; no definite D call. Trimming removed 4 bases at V and 2 bases at J, with 15 bases between. The germline V gene encodes CDR1 SGDLS and CDR2 YYNGEE. The length of the CDR3 is 15 residues. CDR3 protein: CASSSNPGGNYGYTF. The CDR3 region has the DNA TGTGCCAGCAGCTCAAACCCAGGAGGAAACTATGGCTACACCTTC. The entire variable domain, with the rest obtained from reference TRBV9 and TRBJ1-2, is as follows: DSGVTQTPKHLITATGQRVTLRCSPRSGDLSVYWYQQSLDQGLQFLIQYYNGEERAKGNILERFSAQQFPDLHSELNLSSLELGDSALYFCASSSNPGGNYGYTFGSGTRLTVV.

V is TRBV10-2 and J is TRBJ2-7, with TRBD2 as a possible D gene (6 bases). Germline V CDR1 and CDR2: WSHSY, SAAADI. V was shortened by 5 bases and J by 6 bases, with 14 bases between the two germline ends. The length of the CDR3 is 13 residues. In DNA, the CDR3 is TGCGCCAGCAGTAGGTCGGCGGGGTCCGAGCAGTACTTC. It translates to CASSRSAGSEQYF.

The V gene is TRBV7-9, the J gene TRBJ1-1; D is uncertain. V lost 3 bases and J 0 bases, leaving 2 bases between the germline ends. The CDR3 has 12 amino acids. Germline V gene data show CDR1 as SEHNR and CDR2 as FQNEAQ (reference sequence). The CDR3 is CASSFMNTEAFF. The CDR3 nucleotides are TGTGCCAGCAGCTTCATGAACACTGAAGCTTTCTTT. The entire variable domain, with the rest obtained from reference TRBV7-9 and TRBJ1-1, is as follows: DTGVSQNPRHKITKRGQNVTFRCDPISEHNRLYWYRQTLGQGPEFLTYFQNEAQLEKSRLLSDRFSAERPKGSFSTLEIQRTEQGDSAMYLCASSFMNTEAFFGQGTRLTVV.

This clone appeared once. The chain employs TRBV27 and TRBJ2-4; TRBD2 might be the D (5 bases). Deletions cut 2 bases from V and 1 base from J, with 18 bases between. The germline gives CDR1 MNHEY, CDR2 SMNVEV (reference sequence). This CDR3 contains 18 residues. The CDR3 DNA follows: TGTGCCAGCAGTTTACTCGCCCGGAGCGGCGAGGCCAAAAACATTCAGTACTTC. Translating gives CASSLLARSGEAKNIQYF.

The chain carries TRBV10-2 and TRBJ2-5; 10 bases are a match to TRBD1. The germline V gene has CDR1 WSHSY and CDR2 SAAADI. The CDR3 is 13 amino acids. The V gene end was trimmed by 6 bases and the J gene end by 5 bases; junction bases not matched to a gene: 3. DNA for the CDR3: TGCGCCAGCAGACGACAGGGGGCCGAGACCCAGTACTTC. Translated, it gives CASRRQGAETQYF.

The rearrangement links TRBV2 to TRBJ1-4; D remains unclear. V lost 7 bases and J lost 4, with 7 bases in between. Germline V gene data show CDR1 as SNHLY and CDR2 as FYNNEI. The CDR3 covers 12 residues. The CDR3 protein is CASIQVNEKLFF. The CDR3 DNA follows: TGTGCCAGCATCCAGGTTAATGAAAAACTGTTTTTT.

The chain links TRBV4-1 to TRBJ1-2; TRBD1 matches at 9 bases. The CDR3 length is 13 residues. The ends lost 5 bases at V and 5 bases at J; junction bases unmatched: 3. In germline, CDR1 is MGHRA, CDR2 YSYEKL. The CDR3 region is CASSYGTGYGYTF. In DNA, the CDR3 is TGCGCCAGCAGCTACGGGACAGGGTATGGCTACACCTTC.

This clone was recorded a few times. The chain employs TRBV6-1 and TRBJ2-3; 7 bases match TRBD2. Unmatched junction bases numbered 5, after V lost 8 bases and J lost 0 bases. Germline values: CDR1 MNHNS, CDR2 SASEGT. This CDR3 is built from 14 residues. CDR3 nucleotides: TGTGCCAGCGAGGGACTACTTAGCACAGATACGCAGTATTTT. Its translation is CASEGLLSTDTQYF.

The chain combines TRBV27 with TRBJ2-2; 10 nucleotides line up with TRBD1. The V and J ends lost 8 bases and 3 bases, in that order; junction bases with no gene match: 6. Germline V gives CDR1 MNHEY, CDR2 SMNVEV (reference sequence). CDR3 size: 15 residues. The CDR3 nucleotides are TGTGCCAGCCCCAGGGGACAGGGGTACACCGGGGAGCTGTTTTTT. This translates into CASPRGQGYTGELFF.

V and J are TRBV7-8 and TRBJ1-4; D may be TRBD1 (5 bases). From germline, CDR1 is SGHVS and CDR2 FQNEAQ. The CDR3 length is 17 residues. The V and J ends lost 1 base and 5 bases respectively, with 17 bases between them. The CDR3: CASSLERMGRANEKLFF. Written as DNA, the CDR3 is TGTGCCAGCAGCTTAGAACGAATGGGCAGGGCGAATGAAAAACTGTTTTTT.

The chain employs TRBV2 and TRBJ2-2; D remains unclear. The length of the CDR3 is 13 residues. Trimming stripped 4 bases from V and 6 bases from J, with 9 bases between. CDR1 and CDR2 (germline): SNHLY, FYNNEI. The CDR3 DNA reads as TGTGCCAGCAGTGTCGCGTACCCCGGGGAGCTGTTTTTT. This codes for CASSVAYPGELFF. The variable domain in full, with the rest retrieved from reference TRBV2 and TRBJ2-2, is EPEVTQTPSHQVTQMGQEVILRCVPISNHLYFYWYRQILGQKVEFLVSFYNNEISEKSEIFDDQFSVERPDGSNFTLKIRSTKLEDSAMYFCASSVAYPGELFFGEGSRLTVL.

This clone was detected only once. This rearrangement joins TRBV7-9 to TRBJ2-5, with 11 bases matching TRBD1. The CDR3 contains 17 residues. V shed 4 bases, J shed 1 base, and the junction held 8 bases outside the gene matches. Germline V gives CDR1 SEHNR, CDR2 FQNEAQ (reference sequence). The CDR3 reads CASSSAGGTGGQETQYF. CDR3 sequence (DNA): TGTGCCAGCAGCTCCGCGGGTGGGACAGGGGGCCAAGAGACCCAGTACTTC.

This clone occurred once. The chain recombines TRBV19 with TRBJ1-2; D gene uncertain. Germline V lookup: CDR1 LNHDA, CDR2 SQIVND (reference sequence). The CDR3 is 13 residues long. V shed 6 bases and J shed 3 bases, with 11 bases lying between them. In nucleotides, the CDR3 is TGTGCCAGTAGACCGGGAGGTTACTATGGCTACACCTTC. Protein product: CASRPGGYYGYTF.

V usage is TRBV6-5 and J usage is TRBJ1-2; 11 bases are shared with TRBD1. V gave up 5 bases and J gave up 10 bases; unmatched junction bases: 6. The CDR3 is made up of 13 amino acids. Germline values: CDR1 MNHEY, CDR2 SVGAGI. The CDR3 region is CASSRGTGGAYTF. The CDR3 DNA follows: TGTGCCAGCAGTCGGGGGACAGGGGGGGCCTACACCTTC.

The V gene is TRBV11-2, the J gene TRBJ1-2, with D possibly TRBD1 on 6 matching bases. CDR1 and CDR2 (germline): SGHAT, FQNNGV. The CDR3 contains 11 residues. V was clipped by 4 bases and J by 7 bases, with 7 bases between them. CDR3 nucleotide sequence: TGTGCCAGCAGCTCCAGGGGTGGCTACACCTTC. It encodes CASSSRGGYTF.

The J gene is TRBJ2-2, the V gene TRBV28, with 9 bases lining up with TRBD1. CDR1 MDHEN and CDR2 SYDVKM come from the germline V gene. V shed 5 bases, J shed 7 bases, and the junction held 8 bases outside the gene matches. The CDR3 has 15 amino acids. The CDR3: CASSTGGGGGGELFF. CDR3 in DNA: TGTGCCAGCAGTACAGGGGGCGGGGGCGGCGGGGAGCTGTTTTTT.

The chain links TRBV10-1 to TRBJ2-7; TRBD1 matches at 7 bases. This CDR3 has 14 amino acids. The ends lost 4 bases at V and 7 bases at J; junction bases unmatched: 10. The germline CDR1 and CDR2 sequences are WNHNN and SYGVQD (reference sequence). Here the CDR3 reads CASSVRQGFGEQYF. CDR3 coding DNA: TGCGCCAGCAGTGTTCGACAGGGTTTTGGGGAGCAGTACTTC.

The chain carries TRBV7-9 and TRBJ1-4, with unresolved D. The CDR3 extends over 12 amino acids. Trimming stripped 3 bases from V and 13 bases from J, with 12 bases between. From germline, CDR1 is SEHNR and CDR2 FQNEAQ (reference sequence). CDR3 region: CASSFMSTRLFF. CDR3 DNA sequence: TGTGCCAGCAGCTTCATGTCCACGAGACTGTTTTTT.

The chain carries TRBV5-4 and TRBJ2-5, with D possibly matching TRBD1 (6 bases). The CDR3 contains 14 residues. V was cut by 4 bases and J by 2 bases, with 12 bases left in between. Germline CDR1 and CDR2: SGHNT and YYREEE (reference sequence). The CDR3 here is CASSLQGSQETQYF. The CDR3 nucleotides read TGTGCCAGCAGCCTACAGGGCAGTCAAGAGACCCAGTACTTC.

The rearrangement uses TRBV6-1 and TRBJ1-6; D is perhaps TRBD1 (6 bases). The CDR3 has 15 residues. CDR1 MNHNS and CDR2 SASEGT come from the germline V gene. The ends were cut back, 7 bases at V and 8 bases at J, with 18 bases in the middle. The CDR3 nucleotides read TGTGCCAGCAACGTTTTTCTGGGGGCGTATTCACCCCTCCACTTT. As protein: CASNVFLGAYSPLHF.

V gene TRBV19 combines with J gene TRBJ1-1; 7 bases match TRBD1. The CDR3 covers 14 residues. CDR1 and CDR2 from the germline V gene are LNHDA and SQIVND (reference sequence). The V segment lost 4 bases and the J segment 0 bases; nucleotides outside the gene matches: 2. The CDR3 nucleotides are TGTGCCAGTAGTAGGGGACAGTTGAACACTGAAGCTTTCTTT. Translation gives CASSRGQLNTEAFF.

V is TRBV29-1 and J is TRBJ2-1; 8 bases map to TRBD2. Germline V gives CDR1 SQVTM, CDR2 ANQGSEA. There are 15 residues in the CDR3. Trimming cost V 5 bases and J 4 bases; bases outside gene matches: 10. This chain's CDR3 is CSVRGAGARYNEQFF. CDR3 in DNA: TGCAGCGTTCGGGGAGCGGGGGCGAGGTACAATGAGCAGTTCTTC.

This chain connects TRBV27 to TRBJ2-2, with D possibly TRBD1 on 7 matching bases. The germline gives CDR1 MNHEY, CDR2 SMNVEV (reference sequence). CDR3 length equals 16 residues. Trimming removed 2 bases at V and 5 bases at J, with 15 bases between. The CDR3 nucleotides are TGTGCCAGCAGTTTAAGGGCAGGGGGAGGAACCGGGGAGCTGTTTTTT. Amino acids: CASSLRAGGGTGELFF.